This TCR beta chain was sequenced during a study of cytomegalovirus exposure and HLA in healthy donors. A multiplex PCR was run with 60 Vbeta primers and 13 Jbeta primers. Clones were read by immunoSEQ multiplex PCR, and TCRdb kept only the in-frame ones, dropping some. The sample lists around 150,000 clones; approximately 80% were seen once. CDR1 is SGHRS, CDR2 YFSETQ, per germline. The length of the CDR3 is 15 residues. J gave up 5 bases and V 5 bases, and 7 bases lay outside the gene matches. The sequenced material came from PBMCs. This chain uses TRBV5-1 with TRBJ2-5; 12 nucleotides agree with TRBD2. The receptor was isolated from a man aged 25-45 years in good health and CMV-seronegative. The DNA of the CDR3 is TGCGCCAGCAGAACTGGACTAGCGGGACCGGAGACCCAGTACTTC. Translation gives CASRTGLAGPETQYF.